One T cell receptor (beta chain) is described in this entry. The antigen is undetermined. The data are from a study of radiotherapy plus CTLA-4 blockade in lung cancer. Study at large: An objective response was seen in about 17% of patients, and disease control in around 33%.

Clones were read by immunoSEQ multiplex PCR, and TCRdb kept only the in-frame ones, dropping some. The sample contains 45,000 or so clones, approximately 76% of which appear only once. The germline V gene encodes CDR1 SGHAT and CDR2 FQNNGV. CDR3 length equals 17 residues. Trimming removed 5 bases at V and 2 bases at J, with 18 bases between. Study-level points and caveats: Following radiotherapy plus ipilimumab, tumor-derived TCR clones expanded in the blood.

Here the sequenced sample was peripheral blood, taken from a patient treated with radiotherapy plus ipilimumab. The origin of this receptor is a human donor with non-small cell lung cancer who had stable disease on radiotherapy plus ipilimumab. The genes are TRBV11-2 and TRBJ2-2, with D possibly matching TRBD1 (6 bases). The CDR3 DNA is TGTGCCAGCAGCCTCAGTGGGGGACAAAGAAACACCGGGGAGCTGTTTTTT. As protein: CASSLSGGQRNTGELFF.